This TCR beta chain was profiled in a study of regulatory T cells in long-lasting Graves disease. Researchers made TCR beta libraries by using iRepertoire HTBI primers and running Arm-PCR on CDR3 regions. MiXCR, run by TCRdb on the multiplex PCR reads, gives a single entry per CDR3 protein. The data contain roughly 260,000 distinct CDR3 sequences, about 20% of them singletons. This clonotype has ten or more counts. Its antigen is still unknown. Whole-study findings and limits: Tissue studied was limited to peripheral blood, excluding thyroid tissue. When disease was persistent, TRBV28, TRBJ1-2 and TRBJ2-5 were the favored segments.

The CDR3 is made up of 15 amino acids. Deletions cut 5 bases from V and 2 bases from J, with 10 bases between. In germline, CDR1 is LGHNT, CDR2 FRNRAP. Regarding time point: newly diagnosed GD, antithyroid drugs for less than 3 months. Preparation of the TCR library used RNA extracted from PBMCs. The sample was also linked to a second study, of T cells in Graves' hyperthyroidism and ophthalmopathy. That study adds: The HTBI primer set served for first-round RT-PCR of the TCR CDR3.

Sample: peripheral blood mononuclear cells (PBMCs), taken at new diagnosis, from a patient treated with antithyroid drugs. This receptor was identified in a woman in her thirties with Graves disease. The rearrangement uses TRBV12-5 and TRBJ1-6, with D tentatively TRBD1 (5 bases). CDR3 sequence: CASGPGRAYNSPLHF. CDR3 bases: TGTGCTAGTGGTCCAGGGCGCGCCTATAATTCACCCCTCCACTTT.